This is a list of T cell receptor beta chains from one sample in a study of blood T cell repertoires in COVID-19. The table came from immunoSEQ multiplex PCR; TCRdb's copy has only in-frame clones and leaves some out. The table records around 190,000 clones, 65% to 90% of them present only once. Material: peripheral blood. The receptors were gathered from a human donor in a cohort sampled during active COVID-19. Both conserved end residues are part of each CDR3. Fields, in order: J gene, CDR3 length, D gene, clone size, V gene, CDR3 protein, CDR3 DNA. The D gene is left open where the match is weak. Clone size is not always given. Where it is, it says once, few, many or a class for expanded clones.

J gene: TRBJ2-2; CDR3 length: 14; D gene: TRBD1; clone size: .; V gene: TRBV7-7; CDR3 protein: CASSSGTGAGELFF; CDR3 DNA: TGTGCCAGCAGCTCCGGGACAGGAGCCGGGGAGCTGTTTTTT
J gene: TRBJ2-7; CDR3 length: 15; D gene: .; clone size: .; V gene: TRBV14; CDR3 protein: CASSGRTGRDYEQYF; CDR3 DNA: TGTGCCAGCAGCGGCCGGACAGGGAGGGACTACGAGCAGTACTTC
J gene: TRBJ1-1; CDR3 length: 14; D gene: .; clone size: few; V gene: TRBV2; CDR3 protein: CASSLYIMNTEAFF; CDR3 DNA: TGTGCCAGCAGTCTATATATTATGAACACTGAAGCTTTCTTT
J gene: TRBJ2-5; CDR3 length: 16; D gene: TRBD1; clone size: .; V gene: TRBV9; CDR3 protein: CASSVARGQRGETQYF; CDR3 DNA: TGTGCCAGCAGCGTAGCTAGGGGACAGCGAGGGGAGACCCAGTACTTC
J gene: TRBJ2-3; CDR3 length: 14; D gene: .; clone size: .; V gene: TRBV10-1; CDR3 protein: CASSGQYSTDTQYF; CDR3 DNA: TGCGCCAGCAGTGGCCAGTATAGCACAGATACGCAGTATTTT
J gene: TRBJ2-4; CDR3 length: 12; D gene: TRBD1; clone size: .; V gene: TRBV4-1; CDR3 protein: CASSHGTGTQYF; CDR3 DNA: TGCGCCAGCAGCCACGGGACAGGGACACAGTACTTC
J gene: TRBJ1-5; CDR3 length: 15; D gene: .; clone size: .; V gene: TRBV19; CDR3 protein: CASSVIGEGGKPQHF; CDR3 DNA: TGTGCCAGTTCCGTCATCGGGGAAGGGGGAAAGCCCCAGCATTTT
J gene: TRBJ2-1; CDR3 length: 15; D gene: .; clone size: .; V gene: TRBV28; CDR3 protein: CASSFGSPSYNEQFF; CDR3 DNA: TGTGCCAGCAGTTTCGGGAGCCCCTCCTACAATGAGCAGTTCTTC
J gene: TRBJ2-1; CDR3 length: 17; D gene: TRBD2; clone size: .; V gene: TRBV7-9; CDR3 protein: CASRPRAAGRANNEQFF; CDR3 DNA: TGTGCCAGCAGACCCCGAGCCGCCGGGAGGGCCAACAATGAGCAGTTCTTC
J gene: TRBJ2-1; CDR3 length: 17; D gene: TRBD2; clone size: once; V gene: TRBV5-1; CDR3 protein: CASSLAGGWSSYNEQFF; CDR3 DNA: TGCGCCAGCAGCTTGGCCGGGGGGTGGAGCTCCTACAATGAGCAGTTCTTC
J gene: TRBJ2-3; CDR3 length: 14; D gene: .; clone size: few; V gene: TRBV5-1; CDR3 protein: CASSPPEGGRTQYF; CDR3 DNA: TGCGCCAGCAGCCCCCCTGAGGGGGGGCGAACGCAGTATTTT
J gene: TRBJ2-2; CDR3 length: 18; D gene: TRBD1; clone size: .; V gene: TRBV24-1; CDR3 protein: CATSDPRATGGKTGELFF; CDR3 DNA: TGTGCCACCAGTGATCCCCGGGCGACAGGGGGTAAAACCGGGGAGCTGTTTTTT
J gene: TRBJ2-7; CDR3 length: 16; D gene: TRBD2; clone size: .; V gene: TRBV10-2; CDR3 protein: CASSEVSGGHAYEQYF; CDR3 DNA: TGCGCCAGCAGTGAAGTCAGCGGGGGCCATGCCTACGAGCAGTACTTC
J gene: TRBJ1-6; CDR3 length: 15; D gene: TRBD1; clone size: few; V gene: TRBV28; CDR3 protein: CASRARDRANSPLHF; CDR3 DNA: TGTGCCAGCAGGGCCCGGGACAGAGCTAATTCACCCCTCCACTTT
J gene: TRBJ2-2; CDR3 length: 16; D gene: .; clone size: .; V gene: TRBV19; CDR3 protein: CASSIDWRSVTGELFF; CDR3 DNA: TGTGCCAGTAGTATTGATTGGAGGTCGGTCACCGGGGAGCTGTTTTTT
J gene: TRBJ1-6; CDR3 length: 16; D gene: TRBD1; clone size: .; V gene: TRBV11-2; CDR3 protein: CASSSGTGGRNSPLHF; CDR3 DNA: TGTGCCAGCAGCTCCGGGACAGGGGGACGGAATTCACCCCTCCACTTT
J gene: TRBJ2-3; CDR3 length: 14; D gene: .; clone size: .; V gene: TRBV5-1; CDR3 protein: CASSLPGPTDTQYF; CDR3 DNA: TGCGCCAGCAGCTTGCCAGGGCCCACAGATACGCAGTATTTT
J gene: TRBJ2-1; CDR3 length: 13; D gene: TRBD1; clone size: .; V gene: TRBV7-2; CDR3 protein: CASSRGRVNEQFF; CDR3 DNA: TGTGCCAGCAGCAGGGGGCGCGTCAATGAGCAGTTCTTC
J gene: TRBJ2-5; CDR3 length: 12; D gene: TRBD2; clone size: once; V gene: TRBV29-1; CDR3 protein: CSVVLAGETQYF; CDR3 DNA: TGCAGCGTTGTATTAGCGGGAGAGACCCAGTACTTC
J gene: TRBJ2-7; CDR3 length: 16; D gene: TRBD2; clone size: .; V gene: TRBV28; CDR3 protein: CASSLGTSGPTYEQYF; CDR3 DNA: TGTGCCAGCAGTTTGGGGACTAGCGGACCGACCTACGAGCAGTACTTC